The TCR beta chain described here comes from a study of blood T cell repertoires in COVID-19. At the level of the study: Samples taken during acute and convalescent COVID-19 were collected in the United States, Italy and Spain. The analysed material was cDNA or gDNA that came from T cells, B-cell-depleted T cells, or PBMCs.

V trimming: 5 bases; J trimming: 4 bases; junction bases outside the gene matches: 3. CDR3 size: 14 residues. Looked up from germline, CDR1 is MDHEN and CDR2 is SYDVKM. Per the original methods: By means of reference gene primer amplification, nucleated cell counts were estimated. The assay was immunoSEQ multiplex PCR, and TCRdb's table has in-frame clones only and misses some. Clonal size and the V and J genes are those of that table, whereas D and trimming came from the DNA. The table has 95,000 to 110,000 clones, roughly 83% seen once. V is TRBV28 and J is TRBJ2-2; 8 positions agree with TRBD2. The source is a human donor in a cohort sampled during active COVID-19. Material for sequencing was peripheral blood. The chain's CDR3 is CASSSGSPTGELFF. The CDR3 nucleotides are TGTGCCAGCAGTAGCGGGAGCCCCACCGGGGAGCTGTTTTTT.